The 22 T cell receptor beta chains below come from one sample, sequenced in a study of blood T cell repertoires in COVID-19. The table came from immunoSEQ multiplex PCR; TCRdb's copy has only in-frame clones and leaves some out. Of roughly 50,000 clones in the sample, approximately 90% were seen once. Sequenced material: peripheral blood. These TCRs come from a woman aged 40 to 49 with active COVID-19.

This clone appeared a single time. The V gene is TRBV5-1, the J gene TRBJ1-2, with 8 nucleotides matching TRBD1. CDR3 length: 14 amino acids. Germline assignment: CDR1 SGHRS and CDR2 YFSETQ. Trimming at V came to 0 bases and at J to 8 bases, leaving 6 bases not matched to a gene. The CDR3 DNA sequence: TGCGCCAGCAGCTTGGCGCAGGGGGCGGAAGGCTACACCTTC. Its translation: CASSLAQGAEGYTF.

V gene TRBV11-1 combines with J gene TRBJ2-4, with 10 positions matching TRBD1. V dropped 0 bases and J dropped 7; count of bases not matched to a gene: 6. Germline-derived CDR1 and CDR2 are SGHAT and FQDESV (reference sequence). The length of the CDR3 is 16 residues. CDR3: CASSLAWTGGPNIQYF. DNA of the CDR3: TGTGCCAGCAGCTTAGCATGGACAGGGGGTCCGAACATTCAGTACTTC.

The chain employs TRBV6-5 and TRBJ1-6; D possibly corresponds to TRBD1 (5 bases). The V gene lost 2 bases and the J gene lost 8 bases, with 16 bases spanning the gap. Germline loops: CDR1 MNHEY, CDR2 SVGAGI. This CDR3 is built from 16 residues. Here the CDR3 DNA reads TGTGCCAGCAGTTACCCCACCAGGGCGGGGGATTCACCCCTCCACTTT. Its translation is CASSYPTRAGDSPLHF.

The chain combines TRBV5-1 with TRBJ2-7; 8 bases agree with TRBD1. Germline V gene data show CDR1 as SGHRS and CDR2 as YFSETQ. CDR3 size: 15 residues. Losses at the gene ends were 3 bases for V and 0 bases for J; bases not matched to a gene: 5. The DNA for the CDR3 is TGCGCCAGCAGCTGGGGGACAGGCGCCTCCTACGAGCAGTACTTC. It is translated as CASSWGTGASYEQYF.

The genes are TRBV24-1 and TRBJ1-6; D remains ambiguous. The CDR3 loop spans 15 amino acids. With 4 bases removed from V and 7 bases from J, the gap between germline ends came to 13 bases. Per germline, CDR1 KGHDR and CDR2 SFDVKD. This CDR3 reads CATSDPGELNSPLHF. The DNA for the CDR3 is TGTGCCACCAGTGACCCCGGGGAGTTAAATTCACCCCTCCACTTT.

This clone was recorded a few times. The J gene is TRBJ1-5, the V gene TRBV6-5, with D tentatively TRBD1 (5 bases). V was cut by 6 bases and J by 7 bases, with 16 bases left in between. The V gene's germline CDR1 is MNHEY and CDR2 SVGAGI. The CDR3 has 14 amino acids. The CDR3 reads CASSLTGSGQPQHF. Written as DNA, the CDR3 is TGTGCCAGCAGCCTTACAGGTTCTGGGCAGCCCCAGCATTTT.

This clone was counted once. The J gene is TRBJ2-1, the V gene TRBV5-1, with a possible D match to TRBD2 (5 bases). Germline V gene sequence: CDR1 SGHRS, CDR2 YFSETQ. V was cut by 0 bases and J by 10 bases, with 11 bases left in between. The CDR3 is 13 residues long. CDR3 amino acids: CASSLEAGEEQFF. CDR3 nucleotides: TGCGCCAGCAGCTTGGAAGCCGGGGAAGAGCAGTTCTTC.

The chain has TRBV5-1 and TRBJ1-1; 7 nucleotides align to TRBD1. The germline V gene has CDR1 SGHRS and CDR2 YFSETQ. The V segment lost 4 bases and the J segment 1 base; nucleotides outside the gene matches: 4. This CDR3 is built from 14 residues. Here the CDR3 DNA reads TGCGCCAGCAGCGGGCGGACAGGGAACACTGAAGCTTTCTTT. It codes for CASSGRTGNTEAFF.

The V call is TRBV7-9, the J call TRBJ2-7; D might be TRBD1 (6 bases). V was trimmed by 8 bases and J by 2 bases, leaving 13 bases between them. This CDR3 is 13 amino acids long. Germline V gene lookup returns CDR1 SEHNR and CDR2 FQNEAQ (reference sequence). The CDR3 DNA sequence: TGTGCCAGCCTACGGACAGCACCCTACGAGCAGTACTTC. Amino acids: CASLRTAPYEQYF.

This clone came up once. The chain has TRBV6-5 and TRBJ2-1; D is undetermined. Trimming took off 0 bases at V and 4 bases at J, with 13 bases between the two ends. The CDR3 contains 16 residues. Germline V lookup: CDR1 MNHEY, CDR2 SVGAGI. The CDR3 nucleotides are TGTGCCAGCAGTTACTCGACGGCGGTTCCTTACAATGAGCAGTTCTTC. It is translated as CASSYSTAVPYNEQFF.

The gene calls are TRBV7-2 and TRBJ1-1; 8 nucleotides agree with TRBD1. V dropped 3 bases and J dropped 4; count of bases not matched to a gene: 1. Per the germline V gene, CDR1 is SGHTA and CDR2 is FQGNSA. The length of the CDR3 is 13 residues. In nucleotides, the CDR3 is TGTGCCAGCAGCTTGGGACAGGCCACTGAAGCTTTCTTT. It is translated as CASSLGQATEAFF.

The chain is built from TRBV7-3 and TRBJ2-2; possible D gene TRBD2, 6 bases. V lost 2 bases and J 4 bases, leaving 11 bases between the germline ends. This CDR3 is 15 amino acids long. From germline, CDR1 is SGHTA and CDR2 FQGTGA. Written as DNA, the CDR3 is TGTGCCAGCAGCTTATCGGCGGGGTCCACCGGGGAGCTGTTTTTT. It translates to CASSLSAGSTGELFF.

The J gene is TRBJ2-1, the V gene TRBV18, with TRBD1 identical over 10 bases. CDR3 length: 14 amino acids. Germline V CDR1 and CDR2: KGHSH, LQKENI. Trimming removed 3 bases from V and 10 bases from J; junction bases left unmatched: 6. CDR3 amino acids: CASSPSTGGREQFF. The CDR3 DNA reads TGTGCCAGCTCACCCTCGACAGGGGGCAGGGAGCAGTTCTTC.

This clone has a single count. The gene calls are TRBV9 and TRBJ2-2, with 10 bases that match TRBD2. The length of the CDR3 is 15 residues. Trimming cost V 4 bases and J 2 bases; bases outside gene matches: 2. From germline, CDR1 is SGDLS and CDR2 YYNGEE. The CDR3 loop reads CASSTSGVNTGELFF. CDR3 bases: TGTGCCAGCAGCACTAGCGGGGTAAACACCGGGGAGCTGTTTTTT.

The V gene is TRBV5-8, the J gene TRBJ1-2, with D possibly being TRBD1 (6 bases). Looked up from germline, CDR1 is SGHTS and CDR2 is YDEGEE. The CDR3 is 13 residues long. V was cut by 5 bases and J by 5 bases, with 13 bases left in between. CDR3 nucleotide sequence: TGTGCCAGCAGGCAGAGCACAGGGTATGGCTACACCTTC. Amino acids: CASRQSTGYGYTF.

V and J are TRBV3-1 (or the pseudogene TRBV3-2) and TRBJ1-2, with 8 bases identical to TRBD1. The V gene end was trimmed by 4 bases and the J gene end by 4 bases; junction bases not matched to a gene: 2. The length of the CDR3 is 13 residues. Germline CDR1 and CDR2: LGHDT and YNNKEL (reference sequence). CDR3 DNA: TGTGCCAGCAGCCTGACAGGGGCCTATGGCTACACCTTC. This gives the protein CASSLTGAYGYTF.

This sequence joins TRBV19 and TRBJ2-5; 7 positions match TRBD2. This CDR3 spans 15 amino acids. Germline V gives CDR1 LNHDA, CDR2 SQIVND (reference sequence). The V and J ends lost 3 bases and 3 bases, in that order; junction bases with no gene match: 7. CDR3 residues: CASSMSGEGEETQYF. The CDR3 nucleotides read TGTGCCAGTAGTATGAGCGGGGAGGGCGAAGAGACCCAGTACTTC. The full variable domain, completed using reference TRBV19 and TRBJ2-5, is DGGITQSPKYLFRKEGQNVTLSCEQNLNHDAMYWYRQDPGQGLRLIYYSQIVNDFQKGDIAEGYSVSREKKESFPLTVTSAQKNPTAFYLCASSMSGEGEETQYFGPGTRLLVL.

The rearrangement joins TRBV27 to TRBJ2-7; 9 bases are a match to TRBD1. V trimming: 6 bases; J trimming: 0 bases; junction bases outside the gene matches: 12. The CDR3 covers 17 residues. Germline values: CDR1 MNHEY, CDR2 SMNVEV (reference sequence). The CDR3 protein is CASSPRTGAMFSYEQYF. CDR3 nucleotides: TGTGCCAGCAGCCCGCGGACAGGGGCAATGTTCTCCTACGAGCAGTACTTC.

CDR3 sequence: CASSKGSLGYTF. CDR3 bases: TGTGCCAGTAGCAAGGGGTCGCTTGGCTACACCTTC. This chain joins TRBV19 and TRBJ1-2, with a tentative D call TRBD1 (5 bases). The V gene's germline CDR1 is LNHDA and CDR2 SQIVND (reference sequence). The CDR3 is made up of 12 amino acids. V lost 6 bases and J 7 bases, leaving 12 bases between the germline ends.

This clone was recorded once. The gene calls are TRBV7-9 and TRBJ2-5; possible D gene TRBD2, 6 bases. V was clipped by 5 bases and J by 4 bases, with 14 bases between them. This CDR3 is 14 amino acids long. Per germline, CDR1 SEHNR and CDR2 FQNEAQ (reference sequence). The CDR3 region has the DNA TGTGCCAGCAGCCCGGGGAGGAGAGGAGAGACCCAGTACTTC. Its protein is CASSPGRRGETQYF. Full variable domain (missing parts from reference TRBV7-9 and TRBJ2-5): DTGVSQNPRHKITKRGQNVTFRCDPISEHNRLYWYRQTLGQGPEFLTYFQNEAQLEKSRLLSDRFSAERPKGSFSTLEIQRTEQGDSAMYLCASSPGRRGETQYFGPGTRLLVL.

This clone has just a few counts. This rearrangement joins TRBV27 to TRBJ2-3; 8 bases are shared with TRBD2. The CDR3 covers 14 residues. In germline, CDR1 is MNHEY, CDR2 SMNVEV (reference sequence). Trimming cost V 4 bases and J 5 bases; bases outside gene matches: 5. The CDR3 here is CASSSRSGGDTQYF. The DNA of the CDR3 is TGTGCCAGCAGTTCAAGAAGCGGGGGAGATACGCAGTATTTT.

The chain combines TRBV9 with TRBJ1-1; the D is unclear. V was shortened by 0 bases and J by 2 bases, with 14 bases between the two germline ends. CDR3 length: 16 amino acids. Germline-derived CDR1 and CDR2 are SGDLS and YYNGEE. CDR3 DNA sequence: TGTGCCAGCAGCGTAGTTCCGGACTCAAAAAACACTGAAGCTTTCTTT. Translation: CASSVVPDSKNTEAFF.